Given below is one T cell receptor (beta chain) in context. Sequencing used immunoSEQ v3.0 at survey level. Sequenced by immunoSEQ multiplex PCR; TCRdb stores in-frame clones only, minus some. Of some 15,000 clones listed, approximately 84% were seen once; the top ten hold about 14%. This entry is derived from a study of long-term antiretroviral therapy in people with HIV. This CDR3 is 13 amino acids long. The V end lost 0 bases, the J end lost 1 base, and 4 bases lay between the germline ends. Germline V CDR1 and CDR2: SGHNT, YYREEE (reference sequence). This chain connects TRBV5-4 to TRBJ1-1, with no clear D. Sequenced here: unsorted PBMCs, sampled around 1.3 years before starting antiretroviral therapy. The origin of this receptor is a young man with HIV. The CDR3 DNA reads as TGTGCCAGCAGCTTGGGCCCGAACACTGAAGCTTTCTTT. Translated: CASSLGPNTEAFF.